A single sample gave rise to the 8 T cell receptor beta chains below, sequenced in a study of shared clonotypes between healthy human individuals. The naive CD8 subset, CD45RO-negative cells positively selected for CCR7, excluded terminally differentiated effector memory CD45RA+ cells. Produced via immunoSEQ multiplex PCR; TCRdb's table is partial and in-frame only. The repertoire includes roughly 570,000 clones, roughly 98% of them detected once, and approximately 0.3% sits in the top ten. The sample consisted of naive CD8+ T cells sorted from blood. The receptors here all came from a man under 40 in good health.

The chain couples TRBV5-4 to TRBJ2-3, with 10 nucleotides matching TRBD2. With V trimmed by 4 bases and J by 0 bases, 8 bases remained unmatched. The CDR3 contains 17 residues. The germline gives CDR1 SGHNT, CDR2 YYREEE (reference sequence). The CDR3 DNA follows: TGTGCCAGCAGCCCGGGGCCTAGCGGGAGTAGCACAGATACGCAGTATTTT. Translated, it gives CASSPGPSGSSTDTQYF.

The V and J genes are TRBV4-3 and TRBJ2-4; TRBD2 matches at 10 bases. This CDR3 comprises 15 residues. Germline assignment: CDR1 LGHNA and CDR2 YSLEER. Germline trimming cut 1 base from V and 4 bases from J; bases unmatched to any gene: 1. CDR3 DNA: TGCGCCAGCAGCCAAGGGACTAGCGGAAAAAACATTCAGTACTTC. This codes for CASSQGTSGKNIQYF.

This clone came up once. The V and J genes are TRBV7-9 and TRBJ2-7; D not resolved. Germline V CDR1 and CDR2: SEHNR, FQNEAQ (reference sequence). The CDR3 covers 14 residues. The ends were cut back, 5 bases at V and 6 bases at J, with 17 bases in the middle. The CDR3 protein is CASSPNAPPSEQYF. In DNA, the CDR3 is TGTGCCAGCAGCCCCAACGCACCGCCCTCCGAGCAGTACTTC.

Points on this clone: Other DNA sequences within the sample encode an identical CDR3. The J gene is TRBJ2-7, the V gene TRBV9, with TRBD1 identical over 9 bases. J gave up 4 bases and V 3 bases, and 5 bases lay outside the gene matches. This CDR3 spans 14 amino acids. Per germline, CDR1 SGDLS and CDR2 YYNGEE. The CDR3 coding sequence is TGTGCCAGCAGCGCCGGGACAGGGCTATACGAGCAGTACTTC. Its protein is CASSAGTGLYEQYF.

V gene TRBV27 combines with J gene TRBJ2-5, with 13 bases aligning to TRBD2. With V trimmed by 6 bases and J by 5 bases, 9 bases remained unmatched. The CDR3 is 16 residues long. Per germline, CDR1 MNHEY and CDR2 SMNVEV (reference sequence). CDR3 protein: CASRSGLAGVWETQYF. Here the CDR3 DNA reads TGTGCCAGCAGGTCAGGACTAGCGGGAGTCTGGGAGACCCAGTACTTC.

The chain uses TRBV29-1 and TRBJ1-1; tentative D call: TRBD1 (5 bases). Germline values: CDR1 SQVTM, CDR2 ANQGSEA. With 6 bases removed from V and 2 bases from J, the gap between germline ends came to 10 bases. The CDR3 spans 12 residues. The DNA for the CDR3 is TGCAGCGTGGGGTGGGACAACACTGAAGCTTTCTTT. Encoded protein: CSVGWDNTEAFF.

The chain joins TRBV19 to TRBJ1-5, with TRBD1 matching 9 bases. Germline CDR1 and CDR2: LNHDA and SQIVND (reference sequence). This CDR3 is built from 16 residues. V was clipped by 0 bases and J by 4 bases; unmatched bases: 4. In DNA, the CDR3 is TGTGCCAGTAGTATAGATTTTGGGACAGGGAATCAGCCCCAGCATTTT. This encodes CASSIDFGTGNQPQHF.

In regard to this clone: Different DNA sequences within this sample yield the same CDR3. The chain uses TRBV11-2 and TRBJ2-7; TRBD1 matches at 11 bases. The CDR3 consists of 14 residues. From germline, CDR1 is SGHAT and CDR2 FQNNGV. J lost 4 bases, V lost 4 bases, and 3 bases had no gene match. The CDR3 DNA reads as TGTGCCAGCAGCTCTGGACAGGGGGCGTACGAGCAGTACTTC. Protein: CASSSGQGAYEQYF.